This T cell receptor beta chain was retrieved from a study of cytotoxic CD8 clonotypes in ibrutinib-treated CLL. The sample holds a few counts of this clone. The CDR3 spans 13 residues. Germline assignment: CDR1 WNHNN and CDR2 SYGVQD (reference sequence). With 0 bases removed from V and 5 bases from J, the gap between germline ends came to 7 bases. The table came from immunoSEQ multiplex PCR; TCRdb's copy has only in-frame clones and leaves some out. The data show about 60,000 clones, approximately 54% seen once. The sequencing here drew on PBMCs, taken at disease progression, from a patient treated with ibrutinib. This TCR was sampled from a human donor with chronic lymphocytic leukemia. The V gene is TRBV10-1, the J gene TRBJ2-5; no clear D gene. The CDR3 nucleotides read TGCGCCAGCAGTGAGTCGTCTGAGGAGACCCAGTACTTC. This sequence encodes CASSESSEETQYF.